This T cell receptor beta chain was captured by sequencing in a study of spatial heterogeneity in lung cancer. The wider study: Consistent detection of more beta-chain than alpha-chain sequences was observed. Overall study results and limits: In tumors, expanded intratumoral alpha and beta TCR counts tracked mutation counts.

This clonotype appeared many times. What it binds is unknown. MiXCR, run by TCRdb on the 5' RACE reads, gives a single entry per CDR3 protein. The table lists tens of thousands of distinct CDR3 sequences, about 4.5% of them singletons. Specified time point: sample taken at primary tumor resection. Tumor, nontumor lung or frozen PBMC supplied whole RNA, sequenced without sorting. CDR1 is ENHRY and CDR2 is SYGVKD in the germline V gene. V dropped 2 bases and J dropped 5 bases, with 3 bases sitting between them. The CDR3 sequence is 11 residues long. The sequence was collected from a male donor with early-stage non-small cell lung cancer. The chain employs TRBV10-3 and TRBJ2-5; D not resolved. Specimen: lung tumor tissue, collected at surgery. In nucleotides, the CDR3 is TGTGCCATCAGTGAGGGGGAGACCCAGTACTTC. Its translation is CAISEGETQYF.